Listed here are 19 T cell receptor beta chains from one sample, sequenced in a study of cytomegalovirus exposure and HLA in healthy donors. PCR used 60 Vbeta primers and 13 Jbeta primers. The protocol was immunoSEQ multiplex PCR, while the TCRdb copy is restricted to in-frame clones and leaves out a portion. The sample records tens of thousands of clones, around 71% being singletons. The sample taken for sequencing was PBMCs. Receptor source: a man between 25 and 39 years old in good health and CMV-seronegative.

This clone was seen only a few times. The chain is built from TRBV5-6 and TRBJ1-5, with 9 bases aligning to TRBD1. This CDR3 has 17 amino acids. CDR1 SGHDT and CDR2 YYEEEE come from the germline V gene. Trimming removed 2 bases from V and 1 base from J; junction bases left unmatched: 7. Written as DNA, the CDR3 is TGTGCCAGCAGCTTCCCGGGACAGGGAGTGAGCAATCAGCCCCAGCATTTT. Amino acid sequence: CASSFPGQGVSNQPQHF.

The chain recombines TRBV9 with TRBJ2-7; maybe TRBD2 (5 bases). The V end lost 0 bases, the J end lost 2 bases, and 9 bases lay between the germline ends. Germline loops: CDR1 SGDLS, CDR2 YYNGEE. The CDR3 spans 14 residues. Written as DNA, the CDR3 is TGTGCCAGCAGCGTAGAGGACTCGGCCTACGAGCAGTACTTC. Translation: CASSVEDSAYEQYF.

The chain recombines TRBV19 with TRBJ2-6; D is undetermined. CDR1 and CDR2 from the germline V gene are LNHDA and SQIVND (reference sequence). V was clipped by 3 bases and J by 2 bases, with 8 bases between them. The length of the CDR3 is 15 residues. CDR3 amino acids: CASSIGYAGANVLTF. The CDR3 DNA reads as TGTGCCAGTAGTATCGGGTATGCTGGGGCCAACGTCCTGACTTTC.

The chain combines TRBV7-2 with TRBJ1-1; unclear D gene. The V end lost 1 base, the J end lost 4 bases, and 10 bases lay between the germline ends. Germline CDR1 and CDR2: SGHTA and FQGNSA. This CDR3 spans 14 amino acids. CDR3 amino acids: CASSLGGRGTEAFF. DNA of the CDR3: TGTGCCAGCAGCTTAGGAGGGCGCGGCACTGAAGCTTTCTTT.

V and J are TRBV5-6 and TRBJ2-1; 9 bases match TRBD1. The CDR3 totals 15 residues. The trim removed 4 bases at V and 5 bases at J, leaving 7 bases unmatched. The germline CDR1 and CDR2 sequences are SGHDT and YYEEEE. The DNA for the CDR3 is TGTGCCAGCAGCAGCCGGGACAGGGTGCACAATGAGCAGTTCTTC. It encodes CASSSRDRVHNEQFF.

This clone came up a few times. The chain uses TRBV28 and TRBJ1-1; unclear D gene. V was pared by 6 bases and J by 0 bases, with 11 bases between. Germline lookup yields CDR1 MDHEN and CDR2 SYDVKM. The CDR3 runs 14 residues. CDR3 amino acids: CASSHRGMNTEAFF. For the CDR3, the DNA is TGTGCCAGCAGCCATCGAGGGATGAACACTGAAGCTTTCTTT.

This chain joins TRBV5-1 and TRBJ1-1; a weak D match, TRBD1 (6 bases). Per germline, CDR1 SGHRS and CDR2 YFSETQ. V was trimmed by 5 bases and J by 2 bases, leaving 10 bases between them. The CDR3 contains 13 residues. Here the CDR3 reads CASRTGENTEAFF. The CDR3 region has the DNA TGCGCCAGCAGGACAGGAGAAAACACTGAAGCTTTCTTT.

V is TRBV5-4 and J is TRBJ1-1; D possibly corresponds to TRBD1 (5 bases). CDR1 is SGHNT, CDR2 YYREEE, per germline (reference sequence). This CDR3 comprises 16 residues. With 5 bases removed from V and 0 bases from J, the gap between germline ends came to 17 bases. This CDR3 is CASSHRTAGLNTEAFF. CDR3 in DNA: TGTGCCAGCAGTCATCGAACCGCAGGGTTGAACACTGAAGCTTTCTTT.

This clone was picked up a small number of times. V is TRBV18 and J is TRBJ2-7; tentatively, D is TRBD1 (6 bases). Germline V CDR1 and CDR2: KGHSH, LQKENI. V gave up 3 bases and J gave up 1 base, with 10 bases separating them. The CDR3 spans 14 residues. CDR3 sequence (DNA): TGTGCCAGCTCACCCGCAGGGGATTCCTACGAGCAGTACTTC. Translation gives CASSPAGDSYEQYF. The complete variable domain, with remaining parts taken from reference TRBV18 and TRBJ2-7, reads NAGVMQNPRHLVRRRGQEARLRCSPMKGHSHVYWYRQLPEEGLKFMVYLQKENIIDESGMPKERFSAEFPKEGPSILRIQQVVRGDSAAYFCASSPAGDSYEQYFGPGTRLTVT.

This chain uses TRBV5-1 with TRBJ2-5; 12 bases map to TRBD2. V was clipped by 4 bases and J by 5 bases; unmatched bases: 3. This CDR3 contains 14 residues. Germline loops: CDR1 SGHRS, CDR2 YFSETQ. CDR3 sequence: CASSQLAGGETQYF. CDR3 DNA: TGCGCCAGCAGCCAACTAGCGGGAGGTGAGACCCAGTACTTC.

This clone turned up a few times. The chain couples TRBV9 to TRBJ2-1; TRBD2 agrees at 11 bases. Germline assignment: CDR1 SGDLS and CDR2 YYNGEE. The CDR3 length is 16 residues. V shed 2 bases and J 4 bases; nucleotides not matched to a gene: 5. The CDR3 DNA is TGTGCCAGCAGCGTCCTAGCGGGAGGTACATACAATGAGCAGTTCTTC. Translated: CASSVLAGGTYNEQFF.

The rearrangement uses TRBV2 and TRBJ1-2, with 8 bases aligning to TRBD1. CDR3 size: 14 residues. Germline assignment: CDR1 SNHLY and CDR2 FYNNEI. V gave up 6 bases and J gave up 7 bases; unmatched junction bases: 10. DNA for the CDR3: TGTGCCAGCAGGGCAGGGGGCGCGAGGAGTGGCTACACCTTC. Protein: CASRAGGARSGYTF.

This clone showed up just a few times. This sequence joins TRBV6-5 and TRBJ1-2; 9 bases align to TRBD1. CDR1 is MNHEY, CDR2 SVGAGI, per germline. The CDR3 is 13 residues long. With V trimmed by 7 bases and J by 6 bases, 6 bases remained unmatched. CDR3 bases: TGTGCCAGCACCGGGACAGGGTCCCATGGCTACACCTTC. Protein product: CASTGTGSHGYTF.

This clone was observed once. The CDR3 region has the DNA TGTGCCAGCAGCTTAGATGGGGCAGTTAATCAGCCCCAGCATTTT. Its protein is CASSLDGAVNQPQHF. The gene calls are TRBV7-2 and TRBJ1-5; a weak D match, TRBD1 (5 bases). Trimming shortened V by 1 base and J by 4 bases, and 11 bases separated the two germline ends. CDR3 length: 15 amino acids. CDR1 is SGHTA and CDR2 is FQGNSA in the germline V gene.

The V gene is TRBV30, the J gene TRBJ1-5, with D perhaps matching TRBD1 (6 bases). CDR1 and CDR2 from the germline V gene are GTSNPN and SVGIG (reference sequence). The CDR3 contains 15 residues. Trimming pared 5 bases from V and 0 bases from J, leaving 14 bases between. This chain's CDR3 is CAWARGGYSNQPQHF. DNA for the CDR3: TGTGCCTGGGCAAGAGGGGGATATAGCAATCAGCCCCAGCATTTT.

This chain uses TRBV11-2 with TRBJ1-5, with D possibly being TRBD1 (5 bases). V was cut by 5 bases and J by 0 bases, with 11 bases left in between. Looked up from germline, CDR1 is SGHAT and CDR2 is FQNNGV. The CDR3 extends over 15 amino acids. The CDR3 protein is CASSPAGHSNQPQHF. CDR3 sequence (DNA): TGTGCCAGCAGCCCAGCAGGGCATAGCAATCAGCCCCAGCATTTT.

The CDR3 DNA reads as TGCAGCGTTGGACAGGGTAGGGGGGAGCTGTTTTTT. It encodes CSVGQGRGELFF. This chain joins TRBV29-1 and TRBJ2-2; TRBD1 agrees at 7 bases. V shed 4 bases and J 8 bases; nucleotides not matched to a gene: 4. The CDR3 has 12 residues. The germline gives CDR1 SQVTM, CDR2 ANQGSEA.

The chain is built from TRBV4-1 and TRBJ2-3; TRBD2 might be the D (6 bases). V dropped 0 bases and J dropped 1 base, with 11 bases sitting between them. Looked up from germline, CDR1 is MGHRA and CDR2 is YSYEKL. The CDR3 length is 16 residues. The CDR3 sequence: CASSQEEGWGTDTQYF. CDR3 bases: TGCGCCAGCAGCCAAGAGGAGGGGTGGGGCACAGATACGCAGTATTTT.

This chain joins TRBV5-8 and TRBJ1-3; TRBD1 matches 7 bases. CDR3 length: 15 residues. With 4 bases clipped from V and 0 bases from J, the junction kept 4 bases outside the gene matches. In germline, CDR1 is SGHTS, CDR2 YDEGEE. The DNA for the CDR3 is TGTGCCAGCAGCCGGGGACAGTTCTCTGGAAACACCATATATTTT. This encodes CASSRGQFSGNTIYF.